This T cell receptor beta chain was documented in a study of T-cell memory formation after mild COVID-19. Study-wide results and caveats: Clones that shrank (day 15 to 85) were balanced CD4/CD8, whereas later expanders leaned CD4+.

One entry per CDR3 protein, called by TCRdb with MiXCR from the 5' RACE reads. The sample yields around 310,000 distinct CDR3 sequences, roughly 13% seen once. Per germline, CDR1 KGHSH and CDR2 LQKENI. Trimming cost V 3 bases and J 8 bases, with 17 bases left between them. CDR3 size: 15 residues. On this clonotype itself: Its antigen is currently unknown.

This TCR derives from a man aged 18 to 30 who had mild COVID-19 (a few samples of this study predate the infection). Cell type and time point are not known. Sequencing used PBMCs or a T cell subset sorted from them (not recorded which). This rearrangement joins TRBV18 to TRBJ2-4; the D gene is possibly TRBD1 (5 bases). CDR3 amino acids: CASSPNSGRIDIQYF. DNA of the CDR3: TGTGCCAGCTCACCGAACTCAGGGCGTATAGACATTCAGTACTTC.